This TCR beta chain was captured by sequencing in a study of T cells in Graves' hyperthyroidism and ophthalmopathy. No progression to ophthalmopathy during 18 months of follow-up defined stable disease. Any patient presenting with uncontrolled infection, other autoimmune disease, pregnancy or lactation was left out. Using RNA transcripts as the source, TCR beta CDR3 regions were amplified. Initially, a first-round RT-PCR of the TCR CDR3 employed the HTBI primer set. Via MiXCR, TCRdb re-called the multiplex PCR reads, giving one row per CDR3 protein. The table has about 610,000 distinct CDR3 sequences, more than 45% seen once. The germline V gene encodes CDR1 SGHTA and CDR2 FQGNSA. There are 16 residues in the CDR3. V was clipped by 3 bases and J by 0 bases; unmatched bases: 6. Study outcomes and limitations: Ophthalmopathy, which appeared later, was predicted by the model a median roughly 6.4 months before onset. Blood also carried most thyroid clonotypes expanded above 0.001.

This clonotype came up many times. Its antigen remains unidentified. The sequence derives from a woman aged 18-29 years with Graves' hyperthyroidism. The rearrangement joins TRBV7-2 to TRBJ1-1; 8 bases fit TRBD1. The sequenced sample consisted of peripheral blood or thyroid tissue (not recorded which). The CDR3 reads CASSFPGQVMNTEAFF. CDR3 in DNA: TGTGCCAGCAGCTTCCCGGGACAGGTTATGAACACTGAAGCTTTCTTT.